Included here is one TCR beta chain sequence, with context. No antigen is known for it. Being one base from a much bigger clone, this may be a read error. These data come from a study of T cell repertoires in cytomegalovirus infection. Overall study results and limits: HLA-C-restricted CMV clonotypes gave the most frequent clonotype in two of eight donors.

The length of the CDR3 is 13 residues. Germline lookup yields CDR1 SGHTA and CDR2 FQGNSA. TCRdb processed the reads anew with MiXCR; each CDR3 protein has one entry. Of 200,000 to 250,000 distinct CDR3 sequences listed, around 6.6% were seen once; the top ten hold around 6%. The source material was PBMCs. This clonotype originated in a human donor in good health (CMV status not recorded). Some clones in this sample may be carry-over from other donors' samples. V is TRBV7-2 and J is TRBJ2-1; 9 bases map to TRBD1. Written as DNA, the CDR3 is TGTGCCGGCAGCCTCGGACGGGACAGGGTGTCGTTCTTC. Translation gives CAGSLGRDRVSFF. The full variable domain, its missing parts supplied by reference TRBV7-2 and TRBJ2-1, is GAGVSQSPSNKVTEKGKDVELRCDPISGHTALYWYRQSLGQGLEFLIYFQGNSAPDKSGLPSDRFSAERTGGSVSTLTIQRTQQEDSAVYLCAGSLGRDRVSFFGPGTRLTVL.